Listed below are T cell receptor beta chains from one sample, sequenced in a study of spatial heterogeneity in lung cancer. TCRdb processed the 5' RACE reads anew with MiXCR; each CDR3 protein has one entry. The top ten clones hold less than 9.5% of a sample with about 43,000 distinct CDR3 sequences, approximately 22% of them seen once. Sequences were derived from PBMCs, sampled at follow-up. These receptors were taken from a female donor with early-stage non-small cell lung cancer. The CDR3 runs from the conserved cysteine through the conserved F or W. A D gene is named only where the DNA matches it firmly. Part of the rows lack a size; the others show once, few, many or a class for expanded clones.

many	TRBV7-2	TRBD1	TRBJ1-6	CASSFTGGLLSPLHF	TGTGCCAGCAGCTTTACAGGGGGATTATTATCACCCCTCCACTTT
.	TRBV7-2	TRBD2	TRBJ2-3	CASSSMGLAADTQYF	TGTGCCAGCAGCTCCATGGGACTAGCAGCAGATACGCAGTATTTT
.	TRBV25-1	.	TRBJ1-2	CASSPQGFYGYTF	TGTGCCAGCAGTCCCCAAGGGTTTTATGGCTACACCTTC
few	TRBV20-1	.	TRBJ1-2	CSALLSGGYTF	TGCAGCGCTTTATTGAGTGGTGGCTACACCTTC
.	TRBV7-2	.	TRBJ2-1	CASSSYYKVSYNEQFF	TGTGCCAGCAGCTCGTATTACAAGGTCTCCTACAATGAGCAGTTCTTC
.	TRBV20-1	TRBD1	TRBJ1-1	CSAWDRTTEAFF	TGCAGTGCTTGGGACAGGACAACTGAAGCTTTCTTT
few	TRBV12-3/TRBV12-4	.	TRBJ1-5	CASQQESNQPQHF	TGTGCCAGCCAACAGGAGTCCAATCAGCCCCAGCATTTT
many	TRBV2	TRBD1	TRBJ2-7	CASNPRQGVYFYF	TGTGCCAGCAATCCCAGACAGGGGGTTTACTTCTACTTC
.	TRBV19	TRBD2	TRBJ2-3	CASSTSTSADTQYF	TGTGCCAGTAGTACTTCTACTAGCGCAGATACGCAGTATTTT
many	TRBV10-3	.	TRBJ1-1	CAISESTQGTEAFF	TGTGCCATCAGTGAGTCGACTCAAGGCACTGAAGCTTTCTTT
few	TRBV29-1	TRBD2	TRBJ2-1	CSPPTSGFLEQFF	TGCAGCCCGCCGACTAGCGGGTTCTTGGAGCAGTTCTTC
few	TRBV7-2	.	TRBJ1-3	CASSWSRDTSRNTIYF	TGTGCCAGCAGCTGGAGCCGGGACACTTCCCGAAACACCATATATTTT
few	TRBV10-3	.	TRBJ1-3	CAISDSLQNTIYF	TGTGCCATCAGTGACAGCCTCCAGAACACCATATATTTT
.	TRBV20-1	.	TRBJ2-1	CSAGAPTYNEQFF	TGCAGTGCTGGGGCTCCGACTTACAATGAGCAGTTCTTC
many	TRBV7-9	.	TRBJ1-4	CASSFSGFGEKLFF	TGTGCCAGCAGCTTCTCGGGATTTGGGGAAAAACTGTTTTTT
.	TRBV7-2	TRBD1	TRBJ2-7	CASRSGQGYEQYF	TGTGCCAGCAGGTCGGGACAGGGGTACGAGCAGTACTTC
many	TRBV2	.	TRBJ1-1	CASSEWEEVTAFF	TGTGCCAGCAGTGAATGGGAGGAGGTGACGGCTTTCTTT
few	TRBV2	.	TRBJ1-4	CASKAAGGVEKLFF	TGTGCCAGCAAGGCGGCGGGGGGCGTTGAAAAACTGTTTTTT
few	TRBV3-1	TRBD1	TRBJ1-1	CASSPTGMNTEAFF	TGTGCCAGCAGCCCGACAGGGATGAACACTGAAGCTTTCTTT
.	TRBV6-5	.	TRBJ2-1	CASSYYGSVYNEQFF	TGTGCCAGCAGTTACTATGGGAGTGTCTACAATGAGCAGTTCTTC
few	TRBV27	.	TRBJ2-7	CASSLIAYSYEQYF	TGTGCCAGCAGTTTAATAGCCTACTCCTACGAGCAGTACTTC
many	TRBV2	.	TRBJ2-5	CASRADPKETQYF	TGTGCCAGCAGGGCGGACCCGAAAGAGACCCAGTACTTC
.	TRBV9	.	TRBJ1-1	CASSVGRLGSNTEAFF	TGTGCCAGCAGCGTAGGTAGGTTGGGCTCGAACACTGAAGCTTTCTTT
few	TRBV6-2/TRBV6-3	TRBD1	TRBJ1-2	CASRDRGQNYGYTF	TGTGCCAGCAGGGACAGGGGTCAGAACTATGGCTACACCTTC
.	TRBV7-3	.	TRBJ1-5	CASSLGGGQPQHF	TGTGCCAGCAGCTTAGGGGGCGGTCAGCCCCAGCATTTT
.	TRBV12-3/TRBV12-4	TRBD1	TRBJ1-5	CASTSDREGNQPQHF	TGTGCCAGCACCTCCGACAGGGAGGGTAATCAGCCCCAGCATTTT
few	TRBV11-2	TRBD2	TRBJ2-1	CASSSSGRTYNEQFF	TGTGCCAGCAGCTCTAGCGGGAGAACCTACAATGAGCAGTTCTTC
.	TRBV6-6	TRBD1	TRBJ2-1	CASRRQGDSYDEQFF	TGTGCCAGCAGACGACAGGGAGATTCGTACGATGAGCAGTTCTTC
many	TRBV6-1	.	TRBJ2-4	CASSEFERVLVKNIQYF	TGTGCCAGCAGTGAATTCGAAAGGGTTTTGGTCAAAAACATTCAGTACTTC
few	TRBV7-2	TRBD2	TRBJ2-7	CASSRSRRAGVEEQYF	TGTGCCAGCAGCCGGTCAAGACGAGCGGGAGTGGAGGAGCAGTACTTC
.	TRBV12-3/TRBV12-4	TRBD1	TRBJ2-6	CASSWVRGYGRSGANVLTF	TGTGCCAGCAGTTGGGTCAGGGGGTACGGACGGTCTGGGGCCAACGTCCTGACTTTC
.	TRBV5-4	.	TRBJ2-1	CASSFGGGTSYNEQFF	TGTGCCAGCAGCTTTGGGGGCGGGACGAGCTACAATGAGCAGTTCTTC
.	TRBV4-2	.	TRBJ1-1	CASSQDRGTEAFF	TGTGCCAGCAGCCAAGATAGGGGCACTGAAGCTTTCTTT
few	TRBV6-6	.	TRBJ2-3	CASSPRNPSTDTQYF	TGTGCCAGCAGCCCCCGGAACCCTAGCACAGATACGCAGTATTTT
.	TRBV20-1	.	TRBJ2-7	CSVRGGVSYEQYF	TGCAGTGTAAGGGGGGGTGTCTCCTACGAGCAGTACTTC